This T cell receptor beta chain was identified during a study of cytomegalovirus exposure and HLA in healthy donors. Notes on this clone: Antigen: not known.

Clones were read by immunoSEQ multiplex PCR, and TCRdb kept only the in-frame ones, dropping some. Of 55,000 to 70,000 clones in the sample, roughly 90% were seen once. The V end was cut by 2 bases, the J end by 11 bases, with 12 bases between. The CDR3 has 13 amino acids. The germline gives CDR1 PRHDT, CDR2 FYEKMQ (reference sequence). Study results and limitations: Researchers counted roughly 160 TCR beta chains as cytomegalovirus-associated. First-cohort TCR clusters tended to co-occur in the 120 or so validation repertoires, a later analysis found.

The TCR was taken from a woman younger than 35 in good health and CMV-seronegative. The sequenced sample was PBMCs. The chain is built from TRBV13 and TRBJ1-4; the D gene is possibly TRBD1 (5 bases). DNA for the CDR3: TGTGCCAGCAGCTTAAATGGGGGGAATAAACTGTTTTTT. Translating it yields CASSLNGGNKLFF.